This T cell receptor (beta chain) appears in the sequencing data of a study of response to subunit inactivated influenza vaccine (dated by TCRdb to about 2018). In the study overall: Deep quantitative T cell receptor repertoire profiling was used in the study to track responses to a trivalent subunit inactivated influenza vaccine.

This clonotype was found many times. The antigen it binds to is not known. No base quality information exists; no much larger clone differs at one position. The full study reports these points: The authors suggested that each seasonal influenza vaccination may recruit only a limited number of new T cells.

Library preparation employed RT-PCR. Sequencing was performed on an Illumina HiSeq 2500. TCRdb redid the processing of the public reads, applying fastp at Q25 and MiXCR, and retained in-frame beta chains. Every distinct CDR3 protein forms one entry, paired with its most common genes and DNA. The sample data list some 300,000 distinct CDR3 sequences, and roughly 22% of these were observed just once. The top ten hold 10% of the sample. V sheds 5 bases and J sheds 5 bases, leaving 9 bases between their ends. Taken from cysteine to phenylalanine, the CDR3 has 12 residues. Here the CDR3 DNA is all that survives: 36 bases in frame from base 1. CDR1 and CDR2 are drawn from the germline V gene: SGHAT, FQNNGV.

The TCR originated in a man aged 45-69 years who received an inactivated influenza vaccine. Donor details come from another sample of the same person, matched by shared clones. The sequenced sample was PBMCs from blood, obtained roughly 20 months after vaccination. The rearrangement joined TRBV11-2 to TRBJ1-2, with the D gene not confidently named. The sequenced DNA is TGTGCCAGCAGCCCAGGTGGTTATGGCTACACCTTC. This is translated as CASSPGGYGYTF.